The table lists the clone carrying this T cell receptor (beta chain) with a few counts. Its antigen is undetermined. Template-switching 5'RACE yielded the TCR cDNA; a universal primer site and UMIs were added in the process. TCRdb reprocessed the 5' RACE reads via MiXCR and lists one record per CDR3 protein. The sample carries about 300,000 distinct CDR3 sequences, roughly 6.8% recorded once. CDR3 length equals 14 residues. Germline trimming cut 4 bases from V and 8 bases from J; bases unmatched to any gene: 8. Per the germline V gene, CDR1 is SGHRS and CDR2 is YFSETQ. This entry is derived from a study of T cells after yellow fever vaccination. Study outcomes and limitations: Contamination by abundant bulk-population clonotypes could be present in FACS-sorted repertoires. Clonotypes shared by both compartments, CD4 and CD8, made up a small share. Reappearance after the booster was seen for most primary-vaccination clones, at 95% to 96% CD4 and around 90% CD8.

V gene TRBV5-1 combines with J gene TRBJ2-3; 9 bases fit TRBD2. The sequence came from a man aged 18 to 35 who received the YFV17D yellow fever vaccine. The sequencing here drew on PBMCs, taken approximately 47 days after the first yellow fever vaccination. The CDR3 region has the DNA TGCGCCAGCAGCCCGGGACTAGCAGCGGGTACGCAGTATTTT. Its translation: CASSPGLAAGTQYF.